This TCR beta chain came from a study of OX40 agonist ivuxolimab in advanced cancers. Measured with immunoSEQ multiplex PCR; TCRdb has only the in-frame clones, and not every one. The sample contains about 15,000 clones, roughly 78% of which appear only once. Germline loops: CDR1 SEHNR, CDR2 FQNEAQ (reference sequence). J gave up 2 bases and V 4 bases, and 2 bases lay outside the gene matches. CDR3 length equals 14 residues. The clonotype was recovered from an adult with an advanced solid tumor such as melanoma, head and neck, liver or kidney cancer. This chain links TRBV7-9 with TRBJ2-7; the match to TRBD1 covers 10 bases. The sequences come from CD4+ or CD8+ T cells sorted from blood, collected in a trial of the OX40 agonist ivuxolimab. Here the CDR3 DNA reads TGTGCCAGCAGCTGGGGACAGGGGCCCTACGAGCAGTACTTC. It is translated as CASSWGQGPYEQYF.